These T cell receptor beta chains were read from a single sample in a study of cytomegalovirus exposure and HLA in healthy donors. Generated by immunoSEQ multiplex PCR, the TCRdb table keeps only in-frame clones and is missing some. This sample has approximately 130,000 clones, with over 70% found just once. The specimen was PBMCs. Receptors originate from a man under 40 in good health and CMV-seronegative. The conserved cysteine and the conserved F or W are not part of the CDR3 here.

v_call	j_call	cdr3_aa
TRBV7-2	TRBJ2-7	ASSTQSGGDTYEQY
TRBV7-8	TRBJ2-7	ASSLAQAGEQY
TRBV18	TRBJ1-1	ASSPIFLGQGMNTEAF
TRBV7-2	TRBJ2-5	ASSLFPGVETQY
TRBV28	TRBJ1-2	ANRDRINYGYT
TRBV4-2	TRBJ2-1	ASSHPSTGTGPYNEQF
TRBV2	TRBJ2-7	ASSELGGQGVYEQY
TRBV6-1	TRBJ2-7	ASSEVLGTGREQY
TRBV29-1	TRBJ2-7	SVEVTEYEQY
TRBV5-6	TRBJ2-7	ASSSLLSGGTLSYEQY
TRBV4-1	TRBJ2-2	ASSPRDYRHTGELF
TRBV18	TRBJ1-4	ATLQGFGEKLF
TRBV27	TRBJ1-2	ASSPDRVYGYT
TRBV5-1	TRBJ2-7	ASSLNQREVGEQY
TRBV29-1	TRBJ2-4	SVGDNRLRDIQY
TRBV27	TRBJ2-1	ASSLGTGTGPYNEQF
TRBV5-8	TRBJ2-6	ASSWTGKASGANVLT
TRBV5-4	TRBJ1-6	ASSSGVGHPLSPLH
TRBV29-1	TRBJ1-2	SVRDRNYGYT
TRBV4-2	TRBJ2-5	ASSQVGAGDETQY
TRBV18	TRBJ2-7	ASSPPLAGGMNYEQY
TRBV7-2	TRBJ1-4	ASKSSATNEKLF
TRBV18	TRBJ2-5	ASSPGGLETQY
TRBV30	TRBJ1-4	AWSRPEGKLF
TRBV28	TRBJ2-4	ASNHRTSGSLGNIQY
TRBV7-2	TRBJ2-7	ASSLAPSLYEQY
TRBV5-1	TRBJ2-7	ASSFRQQGYEQY
TRBV30	TRBJ1-4	AWSSGTGSEKLF
TRBV6-6	TRBJ1-1	ASSKGGPYTEAF
TRBV7-8	TRBJ2-1	ASSPGSNEQF
TRBV7-3	TRBJ2-1	ASSLTFSSEQF
TRBV6-5	TRBJ2-5	ASSYSLGTGTQTQY
TRBV6-5	TRBJ1-4	ASSLQGTNEKLF
TRBV7-6	TRBJ2-7	ASSALGTGASYEQY
TRBV6-1	TRBJ1-2	ASSEDSLNYGYT
TRBV28	TRBJ2-6	ASTGRGPSGANVLT
TRBV19	TRBJ1-1	ASSIWDRALNTEAF
TRBV9	TRBJ1-1	ASSRGQGRTEAF
TRBV6-1	TRBJ1-1	ASSGVGGTTEAF
TRBV7-8	TRBJ1-5	ASIQRGRAGAGIQPQH
TRBV5-1	TRBJ2-5	ASSLAAGVTETQY
TRBV10-3	TRBJ2-2	AIGTSGGFKGPGELF
TRBV4-1	TRBJ1-5	ASSQVGDRPGGNQPQH
TRBV30	TRBJ2-3	AVEEGADTQY
TRBV15	TRBJ2-3	ATSRDTEAGDTQY
TRBV7-8	TRBJ2-4	ASSLPGRNKNIQY
TRBV6-6	TRBJ2-5	ASRSGYQETQY
TRBV12-5	TRBJ2-2	ASGLGFWVRTGELF
TRBV10-1	TRBJ1-1	ANQKRGTDMNTEAF
TRBV4-3	TRBJ1-2	ASSQVGGPSETYT
TRBV6-5	TRBJ1-4	ASSYSKGGKLF
TRBV27	TRBJ2-7	ASSLYGARYYEQY
TRBV6-4	TRBJ2-2	ALGETGASTGELF
TRBV7-9	TRBJ1-2	ASSFYGNYGYT